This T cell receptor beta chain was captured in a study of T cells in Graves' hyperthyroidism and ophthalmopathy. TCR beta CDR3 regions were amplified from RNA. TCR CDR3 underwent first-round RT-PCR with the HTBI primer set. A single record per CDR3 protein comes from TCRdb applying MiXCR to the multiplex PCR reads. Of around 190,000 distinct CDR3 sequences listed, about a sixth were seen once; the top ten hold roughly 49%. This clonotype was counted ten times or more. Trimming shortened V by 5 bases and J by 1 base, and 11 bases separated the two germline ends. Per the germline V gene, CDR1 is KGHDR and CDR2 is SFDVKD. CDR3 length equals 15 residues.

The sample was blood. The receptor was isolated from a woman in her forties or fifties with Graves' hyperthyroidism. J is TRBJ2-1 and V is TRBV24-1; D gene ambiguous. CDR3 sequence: CATSVRLASYNEQFF. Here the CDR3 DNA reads TGTGCCACCAGTGTCCGGCTTGCTTCCTACAATGAGCAGTTCTTC.